This T cell receptor (delta chain) emerged from a study of gamma-delta chains in newborns, infants, children. Looking at the study overall: Microbial exposure reportedly drives polyclonal innate γδ T cell expansion after birth.

TCRdb re-identified clones in the reads via CATT. The sample has 15,000 or so delta-chain clones, less than 9.5% seen once. With regard to this clone: This may be a read error: a much more frequent sequence differs by one nucleotide. This sample also contains other DNA sequences that code for the same CDR3.

CDR3 size: 20 residues. Germline V gives CDR1 GEAIGNYY, CDR2 EKD. The V gene end was trimmed by 0 bases and the J gene end by 0 bases; junction bases not matched to a gene: 5. The sample was blood. The TCR originated in a child who was a newborn, infant or young child, either healthy, febrile or measles-vaccinated (not recorded which). This chain connects TRDV2 to TRDJ3; 12 bases agree with TRDD3. CDR3 amino acids: CACDTVLGDTLSWDTRQMFF. The CDR3 nucleotides are TGTGCCTGTGACACCGTACTGGGGGATACACTCTCCTGGGACACCCGACAGATGTTTTTC.